By sample share, the clone carrying this T cell receptor beta chain is medium-sized. Its target is not known. Previously published methods and listed TCR primers were used for the bulk TCR libraries. TCRdb ran MiXCR on the PCR reads and lists one entry per CDR3 protein. The sample yields around 70,000 distinct CDR3 sequences, approximately 18% seen once. The source of the sample is a study of molecular identifiers for immune sequencing clone quantification. Study-level results: Over 99% of effector molecules, but under 1% in naive cells, were held by clones with more than 20 RNA copies.

With RNA at 10%, 30% or 50%, naive CD8 libraries came from roughly 20,000 to 1,000,000 sorted cells. This CDR3 is built from 19 residues. Germline lookup yields CDR1 SGHTA and CDR2 FQGNSA. The junction had 12 bases not matched to a gene; V was cut back by 4 bases and J by 2 bases. Input material: naive CD8+ T cells from blood, with Jurkat cell RNA spiked in. Noted subset: FACS-sorted CD8+CD4-CCR7+CD45RA+ naive T cells. This receptor was identified in a human donor in good health. Some libraries in this study had Jurkat cell RNA spiked in. The V gene is TRBV7-2, the J gene TRBJ2-3; TRBD2 matches 13 bases. CDR3 amino acids: CASSSDSTSGGPYTDTQYF. DNA of the CDR3: TGTGCCAGCAGCTCGGATTCGACTAGCGGGGGGCCGTACACAGATACGCAGTATTTT.